The 13 T cell receptor beta chains listed next were all sequenced from one sample in a study of T-cell memory formation after mild COVID-19 (TCRdb year 2021). The library was generated by 5' RACE. Instrument used: Illumina NovaSeq 6000. TCRdb reprocessing: public reads trimmed at Q25 with fastp, clones called with MiXCR, in-frame beta chains kept. Rows with one shared CDR3 protein collapse into an entry with the most common genes and DNA. The table for this sample lists roughly 170,000 distinct CDR3 sequences; about 18% of them were counted only once. The ten largest clones add up to 3.5% to 5% of the sample. The source material was PBMCs or a T cell subset sorted from them (not recorded which). The receptors were sampled from a man aged 18 to 35 who had mild COVID-19 (a few samples of this study predate the infection). The sample titles of this study are shuffled in the database, so cell type and time point are left out; the donor was told from shared clones.

This clonotype was detected ten times or more. The J gene is TRBJ2-3, the V gene TRBV5-1; D not resolved. The V end lost 0 bases, the J end lost 3 bases, and 5 bases lay between the germline ends. The CDR3 is 13 amino acids. CDR1 and CDR2 from the germline V gene are SGHRS and YFSETQ. DNA of the CDR3: TGCGCCAGCAGCTTGGTAGGGACAGATACGCAGTATTTT. It translates to CASSLVGTDTQYF.

V usage is TRBV28 and J usage is TRBJ1-6; TRBD1 agrees at 7 bases. V trimming: 2 bases; J trimming: 7 bases; junction bases outside the gene matches: 8. The CDR3 covers 16 residues. Germline V gene sequence: CDR1 MDHEN, CDR2 SYDVKM. The DNA of the CDR3 is TGTGCCAGCAGTTTACCGGGACAGTACGCGAATTCACCCCTCCACTTT. Translated, it gives CASSLPGQYANSPLHF.

The gene calls are TRBV30 and TRBJ2-6; D is uncertain. Germline CDR1 is GTSNPN and CDR2 is SVGIG (reference sequence). The CDR3 totals 13 residues. Trimming shortened V by 0 bases and J by 4 bases, and 4 bases separated the two germline ends. The CDR3 sequence is CAWSVGGANVLTF. The CDR3 DNA is TGTGCCTGGAGTGTAGGCGGGGCCAACGTCCTGACTTTC.

This clonotype has a handful of counts. The rearrangement joins TRBV7-2 to TRBJ1-2; 7 bases agree with TRBD1. V shed 5 bases and J 8 bases; nucleotides not matched to a gene: 14. The CDR3 runs to 15 residues. In germline, CDR1 is SGHTA, CDR2 FQGNSA. The CDR3 spells CASSPGQEFWGGYTF. CDR3 DNA sequence: TGTGCCAGCAGCCCCGGACAGGAATTCTGGGGGGGCTACACCTTC.

The J gene is TRBJ1-5, the V gene TRBV18, with 8 bases aligning to TRBD1. CDR1 is KGHSH, CDR2 LQKENI, per germline. This CDR3 has 18 residues. V shed 3 bases, J shed 3 bases, and the junction held 13 bases outside the gene matches. CDR3 region: CASSPTGDVTGDNQPQHF. The CDR3 DNA sequence: TGTGCCAGCTCACCGACCGGGGACGTGACAGGGGACAATCAGCCCCAGCATTTT.

This clonotype was detected only a few times. V is TRBV7-9 and J is TRBJ2-6; no clear D gene. The ends were cut back, 3 bases at V and 0 bases at J, with 6 bases in the middle. CDR3 length: 15 amino acids. The V gene's germline CDR1 is SEHNR and CDR2 FQNEAQ (reference sequence). The CDR3 is CASSFFLSGANVLTF. The CDR3 nucleotides are TGTGCCAGCAGCTTTTTCCTCTCTGGGGCCAACGTCCTGACTTTC.

This clonotype turned up a few times. This rearrangement joins TRBV10-3 to TRBJ2-5; 12 bases match TRBD2. The V segment lost 10 bases and the J segment 5 bases; nucleotides outside the gene matches: 5. Germline V CDR1 and CDR2: ENHRY, SYGVKD. CDR3 length equals 13 residues. The CDR3 loop is CATGLAGKETQYF. CDR3 DNA: TGTGCCACTGGACTAGCGGGGAAGGAGACCCAGTACTTC.

CDR3 protein: CASSQEGASGGEETQYF. The CDR3 bases are TGTGCCAGCAGCCAAGAAGGGGCTAGCGGGGGGGAAGAGACCCAGTACTTC. The gene calls are TRBV4-2 and TRBJ2-5, with 12 bases aligning to TRBD2. V shed 0 bases and J 3 bases; nucleotides not matched to a gene: 5. This CDR3 contains 17 residues. The germline V gene has CDR1 LGHNA and CDR2 YNFKEQ.

This clonotype was seen a few times. V usage is TRBV6-5 and J usage is TRBJ2-5; maybe TRBD2 (7 bases). Germline V gene lookup returns CDR1 MNHEY and CDR2 SVGAGI. Between the trimmed V and J ends, which lost 5 bases and 6 bases, there was a span of 19 bases. The length of the CDR3 is 15 residues. The CDR3 reads CASSLVSGGGKTQYF. DNA of the CDR3: TGTGCCAGCAGTCTGGTATCGGGGGGCGGAAAGACCCAGTACTTC.

The chain recombines TRBV12-3 or TRBV12-4 with TRBJ2-2; D not certain. The CDR3 sequence is 14 residues long. V dropped 5 bases and J dropped 1 base, with 8 bases sitting between them. The CDR3 DNA follows: TGTGCCAGCAGTCGAGACAAGAACACCGGGGAGCTGTTTTTT. Encoded protein: CASSRDKNTGELFF.

This clonotype appeared a few times. The chain combines TRBV2 with TRBJ1-3; 7 bases align to TRBD1. CDR1 and CDR2 from the germline V gene are SNHLY and FYNNEI. The length of the CDR3 is 14 residues. The V segment lost 11 bases and the J segment 2 bases; nucleotides outside the gene matches: 9. CDR3 sequence: CACTRGSAGNTIYF. CDR3 in DNA: TGTGCCTGTACCAGGGGGTCGGCTGGAAACACCATATATTTT.

This clonotype has only a few counts. The chain uses TRBV4-3 and TRBJ1-2; 8 nucleotides agree with TRBD1. V trimming: 2 bases; J trimming: 4 bases; junction bases outside the gene matches: 3. This CDR3 comprises 14 residues. The V gene's germline CDR1 is LGHNA and CDR2 YSLEER. For the CDR3, the DNA is TGCGCCAGCAGCCAAATGACAGGGGTCTATGGCTACACCTTC. Translating gives CASSQMTGVYGYTF.

The table lists this clonotype with a few counts. V is TRBV11-2 and J is TRBJ2-3; 11 bases are shared with TRBD2. This CDR3 contains 17 residues. J lost 10 bases, V lost 2 bases, and 14 bases had no gene match. In germline, CDR1 is SGHAT, CDR2 FQNNGV. The CDR3 bases are TGTGCCAGCAGCTTAAGGTCTAGCGGGGGGCACGGTCTAGCGCAGTATTTT. Protein sequence: CASSLRSSGGHGLAQYF. Together with reference TRBV11-2 and TRBJ2-3, the CDR3 gives the full variable domain: EAGVAQSPRYKIIEKRQSVAFWCNPISGHATLYWYQQILGQGPKLLIQFQNNGVVDDSQLPKDRFSAERLKGVDSTLKIQPAKLEDSAVYLCASSLRSSGGHGLAQYFGPGTRLTVL.